Only a few counts were recorded for the clone carrying this T cell receptor beta chain. What it recognizes is unknown. The sample originates from a study of CD8+ T cells in alopecia areata. Study-wide results and limits: Among the 100 top clones, expanded CD8+ clones, like scalp clonality, were significantly decreased by tofacitinib. Many expanded lesional clones persisted in scalp and blood during tofacitinib.

Trimming took 7 bases from V and 4 from J, leaving 14 bases between them. CDR1 MNHEY and CDR2 SMNVEV come from the germline V gene (reference sequence). CDR3 length: 13 amino acids. TCR sequencing used cDNA made by reverse transcription of extracted RNA. TCRdb's copy holds only in-frame clones and misses some; the assay was immunoSEQ multiplex PCR. The sample includes roughly 180,000 clones, around half of them seen just once. Treatment denoted: oral pan-JAK inhibitor, 5-10 mg twice daily. It was from alopecia areata patients that lesional scalp punch biopsies and peripheral blood were collected. The receptor was derived from a human donor with alopecia areata. Sequencing used CD8+ T cells sorted from blood, obtained at week 24, from a patient treated with tofacitinib. The genes are TRBV27 and TRBJ2-7; D is unresolved. The CDR3 loop is CASKPSWGYEQYF. CDR3 DNA sequence: TGTGCCAGCAAGCCCTCCTGGGGTTACGAGCAGTACTTC.